This T cell receptor (beta chain) was documented in a study of T-cell reconstitution after alpha-beta-depleted transplantation in children. Points from the study as a whole: At day 60, the high TCRbeta diversity found in some patients originated from recipient T cells and thymic progenitors that had survived. By one year post-transplant, T-cell counts and diversity largely arose from T cells that were newly produced. The study reportedly traced alpha-beta T cells about two months after transplant to several hundred expanded graft clones.

CDR1 and CDR2 (germline): SQVTM, ANQGSEA. Germline trimming cut 1 base from V and 6 bases from J; bases unmatched to any gene: 13. This CDR3 spans 16 amino acids. This clonotype was counted at least ten times. The target antigen is unknown. The TCRbeta library was prepared with unique molecular identifiers. From the PCR reads, TCRdb called clonotypes with MiXCR, one entry per CDR3 protein. The sample holds 330,000 or so distinct CDR3 sequences, 10% seen once. The chain is built from TRBV29-1 and TRBJ2-3; 7 bases line up with TRBD2. This material consisted of PBMCs, taken before TCRalphabeta/CD19-depleted stem cell transplant. This clonotype was obtained from a boy in the first two years of life with acute myeloid leukemia, due to receive a stem cell transplant. The CDR3 region has the DNA TGCAGCGTTGAAGCCTCGCGGGAGAGGGTTATGGATACGCAGTATTTT. Translation gives CSVEASRERVMDTQYF.